This T cell receptor (beta chain) was profiled in a study of T cell repertoires in cytomegalovirus infection (dated by TCRdb to about 2019). Regarding the complete study: Recently identified HLA-C-restricted CMV epitopes, whose presentation resists viral immunomodulation, were targeted by peptide stimulations together with well-studied HLA-B-restricted epitopes. Donor HLA type was relevant to the analysis, because carriage of CMV infection together with the matching HLA type was indicated by public TCR beta signatures. General conclusions and limits of the study: In both this cohort and an independent 352-donor cohort, the cumulative frequency of public TCR beta family members distinguished carriers of CMV infection plus the relevant HLA type. The ex vivo response was dominated by HLA-C-restricted CMV-specific TCR beta clonotypes, and the single most frequent clonotype in two of eight donors was supplied by these HLA-C-restricted clonotypes.

Relative to germline, V is 10 bases shorter and J is 5 bases shorter, with 14 bases between their ends. For CDR1 and CDR2, the germline V gene (reference sequence) lists LGHDT and YNNKEL. From the cysteine through the phenylalanine, the CDR3 covers 12 amino acids. Just the 36-base CDR3 DNA is kept, in frame starting at base 1. TCRdb shows the sequencer as Illumina HiSeq 1500. TCRdb redid the processing of the public reads, applying fastp at Q25 and MiXCR, and retained in-frame beta chains. Rows merge per CDR3 protein into single entries with the most common DNA and genes. Recorded for this sample are 450,000 to 650,000 distinct CDR3 sequences; just under 40% of them occurred a single time. The ten largest account for around 48% of the sample. What the treatment or condition label conveys for this sample: in vitro stimulation with specific CMV peptide epitopes to enrich CMV-specific T cells. Details on this clonotype: Its antigen remains unidentified. No base quality values were provided; no much bigger clone lies one nucleotide off.

The sequence links TRBV3-1 to TRBJ1-1, and TRBD1 may be the D gene, going by 6 matching bases. This sequence originates from a human donor in good health (CMV status not recorded). Some clones in this sample may be carry-over from other donors' samples. The sample in question was cultured PBMCs, obtained from culture after CMV antigen stimulation. The sequence in DNA is TGTGCCACCAGGGGTGGGACGACTGAAGCTTTCTTT. It encodes CATRGGTTEAFF.